This T cell receptor beta chain is drawn from a study of blood T cell repertoires in COVID-19. As for the study in general: T cells, B-cell-depleted T cells, or PBMCs provided the cDNA or gDNA that served as material.

The CDR3 extends over 16 amino acids. The germline V gene has CDR1 SGHTA and CDR2 FQGNSA. The ends were cut back, 5 bases at V and 4 bases at J, with 20 bases in the middle. In the original analysis: Amplified reference gene primers provided the basis for estimating nucleated cell counts. Measured with immunoSEQ multiplex PCR; TCRdb has only the in-frame clones, and not every one. V and J calls and clone size follow that table, whereas D and trimming were derived from the DNA. The sample shows approximately 97,000 clones, 70% to 90% of them seen only once. The chain carries TRBV7-2 and TRBJ1-2; no reliable D call. This TCR was recovered from a human donor in a cohort sampled during active COVID-19. The sample comprised peripheral blood. In nucleotides, the CDR3 is TGTGCCAGCAGCCCCCATCGGGTGGGTAACGGCTATGGCTACACCTTC. Translated, it gives CASSPHRVGNGYGYTF.